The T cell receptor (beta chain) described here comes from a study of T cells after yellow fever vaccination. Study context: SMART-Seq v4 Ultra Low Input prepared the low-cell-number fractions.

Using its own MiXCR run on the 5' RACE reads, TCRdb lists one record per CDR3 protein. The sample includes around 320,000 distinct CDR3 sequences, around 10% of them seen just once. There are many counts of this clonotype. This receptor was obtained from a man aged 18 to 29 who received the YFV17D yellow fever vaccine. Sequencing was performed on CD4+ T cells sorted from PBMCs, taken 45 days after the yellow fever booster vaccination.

This CDR3 reads CASTRGQGNYGYTF. The CDR3 nucleotides read TGCGCCAGCACCCGCGGCCAGGGGAACTATGGCTACACCTTC. This chain connects TRBV5-1 to TRBJ1-2; tentative D call: TRBD1 (6 bases). The germline V gene encodes CDR1 SGHRS and CDR2 YFSETQ. There are 14 residues in the CDR3. The V end was cut by 6 bases, the J end by 2 bases, with 14 bases between.